A single sample is the source of the 20 T cell receptor beta chains below, sequenced in a study of cytomegalovirus exposure and HLA in healthy donors. With 60 Vbeta and 13 Jbeta primers, the PCR was carried out. Assay used: immunoSEQ multiplex PCR; TCRdb lists only in-frame clones, some missing. The sample carries fewer than 100,000 clones, around 80% recorded once. The sequenced sample consisted of PBMCs. The source of these receptors is a male donor in good health and CMV-seronegative.

This chain uses TRBV5-1 with TRBJ2-1; D not resolved. Trimming cost V 3 bases and J 1 base, with 23 bases left between them. CDR1 and CDR2 (germline): SGHRS, YFSETQ. The CDR3 totals 19 residues. In DNA form, the CDR3 reads TGCGCCAGCAGCTGTCCCCGACTGCCCGGAGATCGGTCCTACAATGAGCAGTTCTTC. This codes for CASSCPRLPGDRSYNEQFF.

V is TRBV14 and J is TRBJ2-5, with a weak D call TRBD2 (5 bases). The assigned J gene may be wrong: the sequence end matches TRBJ2-7 better. The CDR3 runs to 15 residues. Germline V gives CDR1 SGHDN, CDR2 FVKESK. The CDR3 loop is CASSQGSGLPYEQYF. As DNA, the CDR3 is TGTGCCAGCAGCCAAGGGAGCGGATTACCCTACGAGCAGTACTTC.

This chain's CDR3 is CASSSFAYEQYF. DNA of the CDR3: TGTGCCAGCAGCTCGTTCGCCTACGAGCAGTACTTC. The J gene is TRBJ2-7, the V gene TRBV5-8; D call uncertain. The V and J ends lost 3 bases and 2 bases respectively, with 6 bases between them. Germline V gene lookup returns CDR1 SGHTS and CDR2 YDEGEE. The CDR3 totals 12 residues.

The chain joins TRBV5-1 to TRBJ2-5; 9 bases align to TRBD1. The CDR3 extends over 16 amino acids. The junction had 9 bases not matched to a gene; V was cut back by 4 bases and J by 2 bases. From germline, CDR1 is SGHRS and CDR2 YFSETQ. The CDR3, as DNA: TGCGCCAGCAGCGGGACAGGGAGTGGTGGTCAAGAGACCCAGTACTTC. Residues: CASSGTGSGGQETQYF.

This chain uses TRBV28 with TRBJ1-5; D may be TRBD1 (5 bases). The V gene lost 3 bases and the J gene lost 4 bases, with 13 bases spanning the gap. The germline V gene has CDR1 MDHEN and CDR2 SYDVKM. This CDR3 is 15 amino acids long. In DNA form, the CDR3 reads TGTGCCAGCAGTTTGGCGGGGCAGCAAAATCAGCCCCAGCATTTT. Residues: CASSLAGQQNQPQHF.

The rearrangement uses TRBV29-1 and TRBJ2-3; tentatively, D is TRBD2 (6 bases). V lost 6 bases and J 2 bases, leaving 12 bases between the germline ends. This CDR3 spans 13 amino acids. CDR1 SQVTM and CDR2 ANQGSEA come from the germline V gene. CDR3 in amino acids: CSVGGDFTDTQYF. The DNA of the CDR3 is TGCAGCGTCGGCGGGGACTTCACAGATACGCAGTATTTT.

The count of this clone is one. The gene calls are TRBV27 and TRBJ2-3; unclear D gene. The CDR3 extends over 13 amino acids. The V end was cut by 5 bases, the J end by 7 bases, with 13 bases between. Germline CDR1 and CDR2: MNHEY and SMNVEV (reference sequence). Written as DNA, the CDR3 is TGTGCCAGCAGTGCCCGGGTTTGGAATACGCAGTATTTT. Protein: CASSARVWNTQYF.

The chain employs TRBV28 and TRBJ1-2, with TRBD1 matching over 9 bases. V dropped 5 bases and J dropped 7; count of bases not matched to a gene: 17. Germline assignment: CDR1 MDHEN and CDR2 SYDVKM. The CDR3 is made up of 17 amino acids. In DNA form, the CDR3 reads TGTGCCAGCAGTCCGACCGGGACAGGGTTTTATCTGGGTGGCTACACCTTC. Protein sequence: CASSPTGTGFYLGGYTF.

The J gene is TRBJ2-6, the V gene TRBV9; tentative D call: TRBD2 (6 bases). V was shortened by 1 base and J by 4 bases, with 12 bases between the two germline ends. The CDR3 has 16 amino acids. In germline, CDR1 is SGDLS, CDR2 YYNGEE. The CDR3 DNA sequence: TGTGCCAGCAGCGTATCCGGGAGCGGGGGGGCCAACGTCCTGACTTTC. Protein sequence: CASSVSGSGGANVLTF. The full variable domain, its missing parts supplied by reference TRBV9 and TRBJ2-6, is DSGVTQTPKHLITATGQRVTLRCSPRSGDLSVYWYQQSLDQGLQFLIQYYNGEERAKGNILERFSAQQFPDLHSELNLSSLELGDSALYFCASSVSGSGGANVLTFGAGSRLTVL.

This clone was counted a single time. This rearrangement joins TRBV6-5 to TRBJ2-7; 7 bases match TRBD2. The CDR3 is 13 residues long. V dropped 6 bases and J dropped 7; count of bases not matched to a gene: 9. The germline V gene has CDR1 MNHEY and CDR2 SVGAGI. As DNA, the CDR3 is TGTGCCAGCAGGACTCCGGGACTACAAGAGCAGTACTTC. It encodes CASRTPGLQEQYF.

The chain is built from TRBV28 and TRBJ2-7, with 7 nucleotides matching TRBD1. Trimming cost V 5 bases and J 0 bases; bases outside gene matches: 7. CDR3 length: 15 residues. The germline V gene has CDR1 MDHEN and CDR2 SYDVKM. The CDR3 loop reads CASSMTGISSYEQYF. The CDR3 DNA sequence: TGTGCCAGCAGTATGACAGGGATAAGCTCCTACGAGCAGTACTTC.

The chain employs TRBV5-6 and TRBJ1-5, with D uncertain. Germline V CDR1 and CDR2: SGHDT, YYEEEE. The V and J ends lost 0 bases and 5 bases respectively, with 3 bases between them. The CDR3 spans 12 residues. CDR3 residues: CASSLADQPQHF. The DNA for the CDR3 is TGTGCCAGCAGCTTGGCCGATCAGCCCCAGCATTTT.

This chain links TRBV19 with TRBJ2-7, with TRBD1 matching 9 bases. V dropped 6 bases and J dropped 6; count of bases not matched to a gene: 3. CDR1 and CDR2 from the germline V gene are LNHDA and SQIVND (reference sequence). CDR3 length: 12 amino acids. The CDR3 DNA is TGTGCCAGTAGCGAGACAGGGGGCGAGCAGTACTTC. The encoded protein is CASSETGGEQYF.

The chain carries TRBV4-3 and TRBJ1-2; a possible D gene is TRBD1 (6 bases). Germline V gene sequence: CDR1 LGHNA, CDR2 YSLEER. V shed 1 base and J shed 0 bases, with 18 bases lying between them. The CDR3 runs to 18 residues. CDR3 in amino acids: CASSQAVGGHVANYGYTF. CDR3 sequence (DNA): TGCGCCAGCAGCCAAGCCGTCGGGGGGCATGTGGCTAACTATGGCTACACCTTC.

The rearrangement links TRBV5-4 to TRBJ1-2, with a tentative D call TRBD1 (6 bases). This CDR3 comprises 15 residues. V gave up 4 bases and J gave up 3 bases, with 16 bases separating them. Germline lookup yields CDR1 SGHNT and CDR2 YYREEE (reference sequence). This CDR3 is CASSGPTGLDYGYTF. Here the CDR3 DNA reads TGTGCCAGCAGCGGCCCCACAGGGTTAGACTATGGCTACACCTTC. Based on the CDR3 plus reference TRBV5-4 and TRBJ1-2, the full variable domain is ETGVTQSPTHLIKTRGQQVTLRCSSQSGHNTVSWYQQALGQGPQFIFQYYREEENGRGNFPPRFSGLQFPNYSSELNVNALELDDSALYLCASSGPTGLDYGYTFGSGTRLTVV.

This chain connects TRBV21-1 to TRBJ1-2. TRBV21-1 is noted as a pseudogene. The CDR3 has 15 amino acids. The CDR3 DNA is TGTGCCAGCAGCAAAGTTGGGGGGGGCCTATATGGCTACACCTTC. Its translation: CASSKVGGGLYGYTF.

This rearrangement joins TRBV30 to TRBJ2-7, with TRBD1 matching over 8 bases. The V and J ends lost 0 bases and 2 bases, in that order; junction bases with no gene match: 3. The germline CDR1 and CDR2 sequences are GTSNPN and SVGIG (reference sequence). This CDR3 spans 14 amino acids. The DNA for the CDR3 is TGTGCCTGGAGTGTAGGCAGGGGGCCCTACGAGCAGTACTTC. Amino acids: CAWSVGRGPYEQYF.

This clone has more than one count but fewer than ten. This rearrangement joins TRBV6-6 to TRBJ2-1; 16 positions agree with TRBD2. CDR3 length: 16 residues. Per germline, CDR1 MNHNY and CDR2 SVGAGI (reference sequence). Unmatched junction bases numbered 5, after V lost 8 bases and J lost 4 bases. This CDR3 reads CASGTSGRAGYNEQFF. In nucleotides, the CDR3 is TGTGCCAGCGGGACTAGCGGGAGGGCCGGGTACAATGAGCAGTTCTTC.

The chain joins TRBV6-5 to TRBJ2-1; 7 nucleotides align to TRBD2. The V gene end was trimmed by 4 bases and the J gene end by 7 bases; junction bases not matched to a gene: 4. CDR3 length equals 13 residues. Germline lookup yields CDR1 MNHEY and CDR2 SVGAGI. The CDR3 here is CASSSLAANEQFF. The CDR3 region has the DNA TGTGCCAGCAGTTCCCTAGCGGCAAATGAGCAGTTCTTC.

This clone was seen a few times. This chain joins TRBV5-4 and TRBJ2-6; TRBD1 agrees at 8 bases. V was pared by 4 bases and J by 4 bases, with 7 bases of the junction left unmatched. The germline V gene encodes CDR1 SGHNT and CDR2 YYREEE (reference sequence). This CDR3 contains 16 residues. CDR3 amino acids: CASSPRTGPGANVLTF. The CDR3 bases are TGTGCCAGCAGCCCTCGGACAGGGCCGGGGGCCAACGTCCTGACTTTC.